The source of this TCR beta chain is a study of T cell responses to AZD1222 COVID-19 vaccine. General study findings and limits: Repertoire sampling happened only post peak T cell response. Regions 160-218 and 743-854 held dominance among vaccine-associated CD4 TCRs, which spanned spike. Compared with day 0, the breadth and depth of the Spike-specific TCR repertoire rose significantly after two doses of AZD1222.

Looked up from germline, CDR1 is LGHNA and CDR2 is YSLEER. This CDR3 region has 18 residues. V was pared by 0 bases and J by 5 bases, with 12 bases of the junction left unmatched. Produced via immunoSEQ multiplex PCR; TCRdb's table is partial and in-frame only. Counted here are more than 70,000 clones, 90% occurring once; the ten biggest clones make up 3.3%. A remark on this clone: Antigen unknown.

This receptor was taken from an adult who received the AZD1222 COVID-19 vaccine. The J gene is TRBJ1-5, the V gene TRBV4-3; 8 bases fit TRBD1. The sequencing here drew on peripheral blood, taken 28 days after the second AZD1222 dose. CDR3 DNA sequence: TGCGCCAGCAGCCAAGATTGGGTTGATTACAGGGGGGATCAGCCCCAGCATTTT. Amino acids: CASSQDWVDYRGDQPQHF.